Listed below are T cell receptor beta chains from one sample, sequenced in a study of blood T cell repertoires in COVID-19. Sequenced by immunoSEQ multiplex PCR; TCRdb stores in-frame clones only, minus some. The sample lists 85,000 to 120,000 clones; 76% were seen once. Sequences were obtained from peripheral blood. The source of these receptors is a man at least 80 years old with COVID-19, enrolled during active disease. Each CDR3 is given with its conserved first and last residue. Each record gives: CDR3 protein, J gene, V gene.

CDR3 protein: CASSLQGPEAFF
J gene: TRBJ1-1
V gene: TRBV28

CDR3 protein: CASSKFHRGTDTQYF
J gene: TRBJ2-3
V gene: TRBV21-1

CDR3 protein: CASSFRATGVSGELFF
J gene: TRBJ2-2
V gene: TRBV7-2

CDR3 protein: CASSLWAGVGTEAFF
J gene: TRBJ1-1
V gene: TRBV27

CDR3 protein: CASSVSGTSGTDEQYF
J gene: TRBJ2-7
V gene: TRBV2

CDR3 protein: CATSDSAGINYNEQFF
J gene: TRBJ2-1
V gene: TRBV24-1

CDR3 protein: CASSRTGAYEQYF
J gene: TRBJ2-7
V gene: TRBV5-6

CDR3 protein: CASSPRTANYGYTF
J gene: TRBJ1-2
V gene: TRBV9

CDR3 protein: CPSPTRQGPNTGELFF
J gene: TRBJ2-2
V gene: TRBV19

CDR3 protein: CASGLAGYNEQFF
J gene: TRBJ2-1
V gene: TRBV6-5

CDR3 protein: CASSIRQGSDGYTF
J gene: TRBJ1-2
V gene: TRBV11-2

CDR3 protein: CASSYKLAGSYEQYF
J gene: TRBJ2-7
V gene: TRBV7-8

CDR3 protein: CSASQQGGKNIQYF
J gene: TRBJ2-4
V gene: TRBV20-1

CDR3 protein: CASSLDSGDFQPQHF
J gene: TRBJ1-5
V gene: TRBV7-8

CDR3 protein: CAWSAGIPETQYF
J gene: TRBJ2-5
V gene: TRBV30

CDR3 protein: CASSGEREGTEQYF
J gene: TRBJ2-7
V gene: TRBV9

CDR3 protein: CASRGTSGREVETQYF
J gene: TRBJ2-5
V gene: TRBV6-4

CDR3 protein: CATRSGDYSNQPQHF
J gene: TRBJ1-5
V gene: TRBV10-3

CDR3 protein: CASSDRLDTEAFF
J gene: TRBJ1-1
V gene: TRBV6-1

CDR3 protein: CASSLGGAESQPQHF
J gene: TRBJ1-5
V gene: TRBV5-1

CDR3 protein: CASSKGRGPTQYF
J gene: TRBJ2-5
V gene: TRBV21-1

CDR3 protein: CASSLSGANTIYF
J gene: TRBJ1-3
V gene: TRBV11-2

CDR3 protein: CASSDSPPGHLQETQYF
J gene: TRBJ2-5
V gene: TRBV6-4

CDR3 protein: CASSYTSFEQYF
J gene: TRBJ2-7
V gene: TRBV11-2

CDR3 protein: CASNLGQGAAYEQYF
J gene: TRBJ2-7
V gene: TRBV7-8

CDR3 protein: CASNLQGDLAGNTIYF
J gene: TRBJ1-3
V gene: TRBV28

CDR3 protein: CASSLWGGRSTDTQYF
J gene: TRBJ2-3
V gene: TRBV28

CDR3 protein: CASSPGSWTSGTDTQYF
J gene: TRBJ2-3
V gene: TRBV4-1